This entry lists 14 T cell receptor beta chains sequenced from one sample in a study of beta chain features in type 1 diabetes. The whole isolated RNA underwent reverse transcription, so sequencing captured expressed TCRB transcripts. Clones were sequenced by immunoSEQ multiplex PCR, and TCRdb holds only the in-frame ones, with some missing. The table lists some 150,000 clones, roughly an eighth of them singletons. Antigen specificity for these receptors is unknown. Notes on the study in general: In every one of the four CD4+ subsets, TCRB CDR3s were moderately but significantly shorter in Type 1 diabetes patients.

Sequenced: central memory CD4+ T cells from blood. The receptor source for this set is a man aged 18-30 years with type 1 diabetes.

The V gene is TRBV25-1, the J gene TRBJ2-7; no reliable D call. This CDR3 is 11 amino acids long. V lost 3 bases and J lost 3, with 3 bases in between. CDR1 is MGHDK and CDR2 is SYGVNS in the germline V gene. The CDR3, as DNA: TGTGCCAGCAGTGATGGCTACGAGCAGTACTTC. Protein: CASSDGYEQYF.

Many counts were recorded for this clone. The chain uses TRBV19 and TRBJ2-7; 9 nucleotides match TRBD2. The CDR3 covers 13 residues. Germline CDR1 is LNHDA and CDR2 is SQIVND (reference sequence). The V and J ends lost 8 bases and 6 bases, in that order; junction bases with no gene match: 8. The CDR3 sequence is CASSASGVREQYF. The CDR3 DNA is TGTGCCAGTTCAGCTAGCGGGGTACGCGAGCAGTACTTC.

The genes are TRBV28 and TRBJ1-6, with 8 bases that match TRBD1. The CDR3 is 16 residues long. The germline gives CDR1 MDHEN, CDR2 SYDVKM. The V gene end was trimmed by 6 bases and the J gene end by 0 bases; junction bases not matched to a gene: 4. DNA of the CDR3: TGTGCCAGCAGGGGACAGGTTCTCTCCTATAATTCACCCCTCCACTTT. Protein: CASRGQVLSYNSPLHF. The full variable domain, rest sourced from reference TRBV28 and TRBJ1-6, is DVKVTQSSRYLVKRTGEKVFLECVQDMDHENMFWYRQDPGLGLRLIYFSYDVKMKEKGDIPEGYSVSREKKERFSLILESASTNQTSMYLCASRGQVLSYNSPLHFGNGTRLTVT.

The rearrangement links TRBV10-3 to TRBJ1-1; no clear D. V lost 3 bases to trimming and J lost 1 base, with 15 bases between them. Germline CDR1 and CDR2: ENHRY and SYGVKD. The CDR3 is made up of 16 amino acids. CDR3 DNA sequence: TGTGCCATCAGTGATGCTCTAGGGCAGGCGAACACTGAAGCTTTCTTT. The encoded protein is CAISDALGQANTEAFF.

This clone turned up a few times. This sequence joins TRBV28 and TRBJ2-5; tentatively, D is TRBD2 (6 bases). Germline CDR1 is MDHEN and CDR2 is SYDVKM. This CDR3 has 15 amino acids. Trimming shortened V by 2 bases and J by 2 bases, and 12 bases separated the two germline ends. The CDR3 region has the DNA TGTGCCAGCAGTTTAGACCGACGGGAGCAAGAGACCCAGTACTTC. Translation gives CASSLDRREQETQYF.

This clone appeared a few times. The chain is built from TRBV11-2 and TRBJ2-3; D perhaps matches TRBD1 (5 bases). The CDR3 covers 15 residues. CDR1 is SGHAT and CDR2 is FQNNGV in the germline V gene. V lost 5 bases to trimming and J lost 2 bases, with 14 bases between them. CDR3 residues: CASSGQQVVTDTQYF. The CDR3, as DNA: TGTGCCAGCAGCGGTCAACAGGTGGTCACAGATACGCAGTATTTT.

This clone was counted between two and nine times. Distinct nucleotide sequences in the sample also encode this CDR3. The chain employs TRBV29-1 and TRBJ2-1; D not resolved. The V gene lost 4 bases and the J gene lost 9 bases, with 13 bases spanning the gap. CDR1 is SQVTM and CDR2 is ANQGSEA in the germline V gene. CDR3 size: 12 residues. CDR3 sequence: CSVGRQSAEQFF. In DNA form, the CDR3 reads TGCAGCGTTGGGCGGCAGTCTGCTGAGCAGTTCTTC.

The J gene is TRBJ2-5, the V gene TRBV6-1, with a tentative D call TRBD1 (5 bases). Per the germline V gene, CDR1 is MNHNS and CDR2 is SASEGT. Deletions cut 4 bases from V and 1 base from J, with 16 bases between. This CDR3 is 16 amino acids long. As DNA, the CDR3 is TGTGCCAGCAGTGTATTGGGAATGGGGCTCCAAGAGACCCAGTACTTC. It specifies CASSVLGMGLQETQYF.

The chain couples TRBV2 to TRBJ2-5; tentatively, D is TRBD2 (5 bases). Germline CDR1 SNHLY, CDR2 FYNNEI. Trimming removed 7 bases at V and 5 bases at J, with 14 bases between. CDR3 length: 13 amino acids. The CDR3 coding sequence is TGTGCCAGCACTAGAGGAGAGGGCGAGACCCAGTACTTC. It is translated as CASTRGEGETQYF.

This clone was detected a few times. The J gene is TRBJ2-5, the V gene TRBV27, with D maybe TRBD1 (7 bases). This CDR3 spans 16 amino acids. The V and J ends lost 0 bases and 3 bases respectively, with 14 bases between them. Germline V gene sequence: CDR1 MNHEY, CDR2 SMNVEV (reference sequence). The CDR3 reads CASSLSWQGGEETQYF. The CDR3 bases are TGTGCCAGCAGTTTATCGTGGCAGGGGGGTGAAGAGACCCAGTACTTC.

The chain links TRBV28 to TRBJ2-7, with 7 bases identical to TRBD1. CDR1 is MDHEN and CDR2 is SYDVKM in the germline V gene. Trimming at V came to 7 bases and at J to 2 bases, leaving 11 bases not matched to a gene. This CDR3 region has 15 residues. CDR3 protein: CASNPHGTETYEQYF. CDR3 sequence (DNA): TGTGCCAGCAACCCTCATGGGACAGAGACCTACGAGCAGTACTTC.

The rearrangement links TRBV29-1 to TRBJ1-2; possible D gene TRBD1, 5 bases. The germline V gene encodes CDR1 SQVTM and CDR2 ANQGSEA. The CDR3 runs 13 residues. Trimming removed 6 bases at V and 2 bases at J, with 13 bases between. CDR3 residues: CSVGPILNYGYTF. Here the CDR3 DNA reads TGCAGCGTGGGGCCGATCCTCAACTATGGCTACACCTTC.

The rearrangement links TRBV30 to TRBJ2-3; no clear D. CDR3 size: 14 residues. The germline V gene encodes CDR1 GTSNPN and CDR2 SVGIG (reference sequence). V dropped 3 bases and J dropped 6 bases, with 16 bases sitting between them. The chain's CDR3 is CAWRGLGILDTQYF. Written as DNA, the CDR3 is TGTGCCTGGAGGGGATTAGGAATTTTGGATACGCAGTATTTT.

This clone has just a few counts. CDR3 DNA: TGTGCCAGCAGTTTACCCGGGACTAGCATGGGTGAGCAGTTCTTC. This gives the protein CASSLPGTSMGEQFF. The chain uses TRBV28 and TRBJ2-1; 9 nucleotides align to TRBD2. This CDR3 has 15 amino acids. With V trimmed by 2 bases and J by 9 bases, 8 bases remained unmatched. Germline CDR1 is MDHEN and CDR2 is SYDVKM.